This T cell receptor beta chain was recorded in a study of blood T cells in healthy people across ages. The CDR3 length is 14 residues. Trimming shortened V by 5 bases and J by 6 bases, and 17 bases separated the two germline ends. In germline, CDR1 is SQVTM, CDR2 ANQGSEA. A second PCR of 7 to 11 cycles used a sample-barcoded 5' primer and a J-beta primer mix. Every cDNA molecule carried a tag from a template-switch adaptor bearing 12 random nucleotides. MiXCR was run by TCRdb on the 5' RACE reads, yielding one entry per CDR3 protein. The data hold 700,000 to 900,000 distinct CDR3 sequences, with approximately 55% observed a single time. Notes on the study in general: Correlation between TCR beta diversity and naive T cell percentage was strong. Roughly linear age-related decline in beta diversity appeared, significant by age approximately 43. Leaving the PBMCs unsorted stopped any conclusive comparison of naive versus antigen-experienced cells.

Notes on this clonotype: Its antigen remains unidentified.

This clonotype was obtained from a man aged 80 or over in good health. The rearrangement joins TRBV29-1 to TRBJ2-1, with D hard to call. Sequenced: blood. CDR3 in DNA: TGCAGCGTTTCACAAAAACTGAGGCCCAATGAGCAGTTCTTC. Its translation is CSVSQKLRPNEQFF.